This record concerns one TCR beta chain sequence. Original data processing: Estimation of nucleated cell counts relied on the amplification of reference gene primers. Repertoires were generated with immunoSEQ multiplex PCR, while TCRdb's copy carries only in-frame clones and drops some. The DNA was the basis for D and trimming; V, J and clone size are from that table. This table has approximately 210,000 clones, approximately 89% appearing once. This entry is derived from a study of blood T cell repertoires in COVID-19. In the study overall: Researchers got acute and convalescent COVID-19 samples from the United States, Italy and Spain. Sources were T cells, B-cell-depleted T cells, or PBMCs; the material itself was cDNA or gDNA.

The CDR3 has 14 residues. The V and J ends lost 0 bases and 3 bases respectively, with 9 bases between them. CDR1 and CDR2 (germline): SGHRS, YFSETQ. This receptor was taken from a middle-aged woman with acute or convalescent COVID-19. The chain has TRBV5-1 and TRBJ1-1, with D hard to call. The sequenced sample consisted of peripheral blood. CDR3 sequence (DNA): TGCGCCAGCAGCTTGGCTCGGCGGGACACTGAAGCTTTCTTT. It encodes CASSLARRDTEAFF.